This T cell receptor beta chain was recorded in a study of response to subunit inactivated influenza vaccine. The study, taken as a whole, reports: Authors suggested each seasonal flu vaccination may recruit only limited numbers of new T cells.

This clonotype was observed a few times. Its antigen is currently unknown. V was cut by 0 bases and J by 4 bases, with 12 bases left in between. The CDR3 length is 15 residues. The V gene's germline CDR1 is MNHEY and CDR2 SVGAGI. TCRdb re-called the RT-PCR reads with MiXCR, one entry per CDR3 protein. The sample holds over 150,000 distinct CDR3 sequences, 9.5% to 12% seen once. The V call is TRBV6-5, the J call TRBJ2-5, with D possibly being TRBD2 (6 bases). This receptor was identified in a man between 50 and 75 years old who received an inactivated influenza vaccine. Sequenced here: CD8+ T cells sorted from PBMCs, sampled about 24 months after vaccination. Written as DNA, the CDR3 is TGTGCCAGCAGTTACTCGTTGACCGGGAGAGAGACCCAGTACTTC. Amino acid sequence: CASSYSLTGRETQYF.